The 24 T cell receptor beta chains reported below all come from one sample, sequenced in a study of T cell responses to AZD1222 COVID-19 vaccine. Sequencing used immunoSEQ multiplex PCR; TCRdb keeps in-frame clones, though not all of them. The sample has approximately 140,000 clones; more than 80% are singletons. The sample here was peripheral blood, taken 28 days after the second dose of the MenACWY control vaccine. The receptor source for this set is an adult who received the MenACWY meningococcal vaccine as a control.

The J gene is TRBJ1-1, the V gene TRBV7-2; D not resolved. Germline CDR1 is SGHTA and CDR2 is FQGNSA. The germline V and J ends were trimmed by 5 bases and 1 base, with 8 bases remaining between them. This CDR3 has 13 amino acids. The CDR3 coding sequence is TGTGCCAGCAGCCTTTCCAAGAACACTGAAGCTTTCTTT. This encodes CASSLSKNTEAFF.

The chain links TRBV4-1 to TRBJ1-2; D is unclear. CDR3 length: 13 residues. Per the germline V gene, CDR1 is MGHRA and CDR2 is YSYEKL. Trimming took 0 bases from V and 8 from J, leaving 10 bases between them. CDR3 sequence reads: CASSQETVSGYTF. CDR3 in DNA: TGCGCCAGCAGCCAAGAGACCGTCTCAGGCTACACCTTC.

The CDR3, as DNA: TGTGCCAGCAGCCCCCTAGGAAGCACAGATACGCAGTATTTT. Translating gives CASSPLGSTDTQYF. The gene calls are TRBV7-9 and TRBJ2-3; D gene unclear. Germline V gives CDR1 SEHNR, CDR2 FQNEAQ (reference sequence). CDR3 length: 14 amino acids. V dropped 5 bases and J dropped 0 bases, with 9 bases sitting between them.

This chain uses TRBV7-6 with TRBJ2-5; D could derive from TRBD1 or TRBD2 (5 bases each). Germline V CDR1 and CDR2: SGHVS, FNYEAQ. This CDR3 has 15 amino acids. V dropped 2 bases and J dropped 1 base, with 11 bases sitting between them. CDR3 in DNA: TGTGCCAGCAGCTTAACCCGGGACCCCCAAGAGACCCAGTACTTC. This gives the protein CASSLTRDPQETQYF.

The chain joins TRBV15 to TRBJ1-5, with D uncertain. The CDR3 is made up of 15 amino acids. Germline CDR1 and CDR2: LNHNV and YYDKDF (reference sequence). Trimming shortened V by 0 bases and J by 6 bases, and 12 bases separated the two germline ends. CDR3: CATSRDRPNPQPQHF. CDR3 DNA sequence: TGTGCCACCAGCAGAGACAGACCCAATCCTCAGCCCCAGCATTTT.

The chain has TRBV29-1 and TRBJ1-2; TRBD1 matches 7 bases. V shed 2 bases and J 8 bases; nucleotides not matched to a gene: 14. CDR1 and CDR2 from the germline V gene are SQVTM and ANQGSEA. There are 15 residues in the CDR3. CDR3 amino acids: CSVEPPRTGGKGYTF. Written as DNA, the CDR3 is TGCAGCGTTGAACCTCCCCGGACAGGCGGTAAAGGCTACACCTTC. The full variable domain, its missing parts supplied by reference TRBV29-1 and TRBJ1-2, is SAVISQKPSRDICQRGTSLTIQCQVDSQVTMMFWYRQQPGQSLTLIATANQGSEATYESGFVIDKFPISRPNLTFSTLTVSNMSPEDSSIYLCSVEPPRTGGKGYTFGSGTRLTVV.

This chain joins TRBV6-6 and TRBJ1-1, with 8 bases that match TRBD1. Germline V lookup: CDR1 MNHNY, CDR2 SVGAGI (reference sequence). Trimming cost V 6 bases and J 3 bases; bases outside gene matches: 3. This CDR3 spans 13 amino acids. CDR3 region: CASSGQGDTEAFF. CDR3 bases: TGTGCCAGCAGCGGACAGGGTGACACTGAAGCTTTCTTT.

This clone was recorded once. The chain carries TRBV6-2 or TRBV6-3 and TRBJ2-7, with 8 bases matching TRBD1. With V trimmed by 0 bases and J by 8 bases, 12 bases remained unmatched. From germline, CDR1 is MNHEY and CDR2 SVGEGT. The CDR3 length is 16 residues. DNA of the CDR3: TGTGCCAGCAGTTACTCGGGGGCCGGGACAGGAGGCAAGCAGTACTTC. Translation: CASSYSGAGTGGKQYF.

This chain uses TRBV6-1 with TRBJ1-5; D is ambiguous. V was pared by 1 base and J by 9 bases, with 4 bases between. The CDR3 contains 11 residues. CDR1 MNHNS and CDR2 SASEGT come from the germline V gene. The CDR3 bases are TGTGCCAGCAGTGAAGTTCCGCCCCAGCATTTT. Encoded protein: CASSEVPPQHF.

The CDR3 reads CASSYSGTDPSPLHF. The CDR3 bases are TGTGCCAGCAGTTACTCGGGGACAGACCCTTCACCCCTCCACTTT. The V gene is TRBV6-5, the J gene TRBJ1-6; 7 nucleotides line up with TRBD1. Germline V lookup: CDR1 MNHEY, CDR2 SVGAGI. The ends lost 0 bases at V and 9 bases at J; junction bases unmatched: 5. This CDR3 has 15 residues.

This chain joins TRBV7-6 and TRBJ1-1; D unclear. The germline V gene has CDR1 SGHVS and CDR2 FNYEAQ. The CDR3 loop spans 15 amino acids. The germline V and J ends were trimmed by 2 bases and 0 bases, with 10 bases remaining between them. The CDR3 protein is CASSLRAAMNTEAFF. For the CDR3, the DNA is TGTGCCAGCAGCTTAAGGGCAGCAATGAACACTGAAGCTTTCTTT.

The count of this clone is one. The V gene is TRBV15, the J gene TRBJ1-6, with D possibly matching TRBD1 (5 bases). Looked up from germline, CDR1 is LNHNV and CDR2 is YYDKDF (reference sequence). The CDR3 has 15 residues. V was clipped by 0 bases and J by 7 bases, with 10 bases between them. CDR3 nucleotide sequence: TGTGCCACCAGCAGAGATCTAGCAGGGAATTCACCCCTCCACTTT. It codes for CATSRDLAGNSPLHF. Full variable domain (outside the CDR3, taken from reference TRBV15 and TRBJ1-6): DAMVIQNPRYQVTQFGKPVTLSCSQTLNHNVMYWYQQKSSQAPKLLFHYYDKDFNNEADTPDNFQSRRPNTSFCFLDIRSPGLGDTAMYLCATSRDLAGNSPLHFGNGTRLTVT.

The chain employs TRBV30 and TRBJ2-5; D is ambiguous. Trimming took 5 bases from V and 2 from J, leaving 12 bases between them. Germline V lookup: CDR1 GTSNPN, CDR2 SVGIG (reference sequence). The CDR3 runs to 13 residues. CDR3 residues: CAWATLWQETQYF. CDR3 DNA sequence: TGTGCCTGGGCTACTTTGTGGCAAGAGACCCAGTACTTC.

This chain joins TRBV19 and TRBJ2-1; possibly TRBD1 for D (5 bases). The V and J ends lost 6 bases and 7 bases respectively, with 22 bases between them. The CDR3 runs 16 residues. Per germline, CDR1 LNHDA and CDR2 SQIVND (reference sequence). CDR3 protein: CASSPMTATEKNEQFF. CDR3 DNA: TGTGCCAGTAGCCCAATGACAGCGACAGAGAAAAATGAGCAGTTCTTC.

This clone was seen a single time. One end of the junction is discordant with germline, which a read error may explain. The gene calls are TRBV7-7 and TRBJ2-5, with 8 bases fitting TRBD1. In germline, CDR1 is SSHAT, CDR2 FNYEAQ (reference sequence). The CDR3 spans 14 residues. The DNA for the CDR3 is TGTGCTAGCAGCCCCGACAGGGGTTTTGAGACCCAGTACTTC. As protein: CASSPDRGFETQYF.

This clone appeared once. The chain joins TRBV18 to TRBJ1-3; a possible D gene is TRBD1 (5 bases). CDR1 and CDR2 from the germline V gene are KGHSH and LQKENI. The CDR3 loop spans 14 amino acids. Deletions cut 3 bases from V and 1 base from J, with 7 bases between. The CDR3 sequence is CASSPRQSGNTIYF. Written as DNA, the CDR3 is TGTGCCAGCTCACCCCGACAGTCTGGAAACACCATATATTTT.

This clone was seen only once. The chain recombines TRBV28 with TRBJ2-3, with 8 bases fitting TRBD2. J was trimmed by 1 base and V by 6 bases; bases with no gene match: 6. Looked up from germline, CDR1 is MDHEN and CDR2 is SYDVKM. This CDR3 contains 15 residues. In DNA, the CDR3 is TGTGCCAGCAGGCCCACGGGACTAGGCACAGATACGCAGTATTTT. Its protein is CASRPTGLGTDTQYF. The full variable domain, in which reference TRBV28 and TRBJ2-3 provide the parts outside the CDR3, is DVKVTQSSRYLVKRTGEKVFLECVQDMDHENMFWYRQDPGLGLRLIYFSYDVKMKEKGDIPEGYSVSREKKERFSLILESASTNQTSMYLCASRPTGLGTDTQYFGPGTRLTVL.

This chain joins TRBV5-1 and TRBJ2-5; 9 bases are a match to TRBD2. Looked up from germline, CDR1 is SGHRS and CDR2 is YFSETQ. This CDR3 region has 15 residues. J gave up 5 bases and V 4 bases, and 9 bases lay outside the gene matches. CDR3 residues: CASSPRLAEAETQYF. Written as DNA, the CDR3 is TGCGCCAGCAGCCCGAGACTAGCGGAAGCCGAGACCCAGTACTTC. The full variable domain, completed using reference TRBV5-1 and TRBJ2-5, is KAGVTQTPRYLIKTRGQQVTLSCSPISGHRSVSWYQQTPGQGLQFLFEYFSETQRNKGNFPGRFSGRQFSNSRSEMNVSTLELGDSALYLCASSPRLAEAETQYFGPGTRLLVL.

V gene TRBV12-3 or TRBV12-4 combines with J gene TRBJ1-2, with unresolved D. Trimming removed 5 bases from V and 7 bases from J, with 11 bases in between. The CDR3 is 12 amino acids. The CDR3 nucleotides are TGTGCCAGCAGTCCCTCGACTGGTGGCTACACCTTC. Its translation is CASSPSTGGYTF.

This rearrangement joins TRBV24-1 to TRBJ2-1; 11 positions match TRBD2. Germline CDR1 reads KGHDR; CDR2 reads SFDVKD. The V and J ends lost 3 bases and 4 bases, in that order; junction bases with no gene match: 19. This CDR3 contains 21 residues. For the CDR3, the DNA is TGTGCCACCAGTGATGGCTCCCTAGCGGGGGGCCTCATTTCACTATACAATGAGCAGTTCTTC. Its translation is CATSDGSLAGGLISLYNEQFF.

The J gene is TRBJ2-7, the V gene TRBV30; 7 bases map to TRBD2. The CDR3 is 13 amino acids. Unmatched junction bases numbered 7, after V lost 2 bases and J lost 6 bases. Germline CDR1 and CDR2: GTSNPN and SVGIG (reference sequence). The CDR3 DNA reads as TGTGCCTGGAGTCAACTAGCGTTTTCCGAGCAGTACTTC. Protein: CAWSQLAFSEQYF.

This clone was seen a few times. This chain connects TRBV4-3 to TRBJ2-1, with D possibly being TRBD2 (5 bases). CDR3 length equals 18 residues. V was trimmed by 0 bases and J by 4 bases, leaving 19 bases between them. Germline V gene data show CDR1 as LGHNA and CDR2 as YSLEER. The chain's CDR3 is CASSQDPPGAGSYNEQFF. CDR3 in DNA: TGCGCCAGCAGCCAAGATCCCCCGGGCGCGGGCTCATACAATGAGCAGTTCTTC.

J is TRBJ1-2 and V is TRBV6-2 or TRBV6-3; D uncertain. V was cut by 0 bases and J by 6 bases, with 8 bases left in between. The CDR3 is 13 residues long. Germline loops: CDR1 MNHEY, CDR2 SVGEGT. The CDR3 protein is CASSYSSRDGYTF. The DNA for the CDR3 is TGTGCCAGCAGTTACTCGAGCCGGGATGGCTACACCTTC.

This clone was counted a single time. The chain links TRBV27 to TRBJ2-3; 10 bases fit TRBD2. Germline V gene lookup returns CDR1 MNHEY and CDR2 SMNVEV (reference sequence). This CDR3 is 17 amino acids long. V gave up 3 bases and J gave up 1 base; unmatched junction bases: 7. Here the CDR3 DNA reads TGTGCCAGCAGTTTTCTGGGTCTAGCGGGGGGCACAGATACGCAGTATTTT. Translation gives CASSFLGLAGGTDTQYF.